This TCR beta chain was found in a study of PD-L1 blockade in urothelial cancer. Study at large: Males with bladder-origin urothelial cancer constituted about nine tenths of the roughly 29 patients. T cells were recovered from blood samples at a median of around 150,000.

CDR3 length: 16 amino acids. Trimming removed 4 bases at V and 3 bases at J, with 17 bases between. Germline-derived CDR1 and CDR2 are SGHTA and FQGNSA. Points from the study as a whole: Patients with below-median pretreatment blood clonality survived longer.

Note on this clone: Its antigen remains unidentified.

Synthetic spike-ins, TCR analog templates, were added into each PCR. Libraries were prepared by immunoSEQ multiplex PCR; TCRdb keeps only in-frame clonotypes and omits some of them. Of approximately 70,000 clones in the sample, approximately 91% were seen once. The receptor was derived from a man in his 60s with urothelial cancer. The chain joins TRBV7-2 to TRBJ2-3, with TRBD2 as a possible D gene (6 bases). Sequencing was performed on PBMCs, taken around atezolizumab (anti-PD-L1) treatment. The CDR3 here is CASSYDPGERTDTQYF. The CDR3 DNA follows: TGTGCCAGCAGCTACGACCCGGGGGAAAGGACAGATACGCAGTATTTT.